This T cell receptor (beta chain) was captured by sequencing in a study of blood T cell repertoires in COVID-19. This clone was counted only a few times. This CDR3 has 13 residues. From germline, CDR1 is SNHLY and CDR2 FYNNEI. V dropped 7 bases and J dropped 1 base, with 8 bases sitting between them. Sequencing used immunoSEQ multiplex PCR; TCRdb keeps in-frame clones, though not all of them. The sample consists of hundreds of thousands of clones, roughly 80% of them appearing once. Participants classified as exposed had met a COVID-19 case within 2 weeks before study entry. The chain couples TRBV2 to TRBJ2-1; possible D gene TRBD2, 5 bases. The source material was PBMCs or T cells enriched from blood (not recorded which). The clonotype originates from a man aged 40-55 years who had been exposed to COVID-19. CDR3 loop: CASTRESYNEQFF. CDR3 in DNA: TGTGCCAGCACCCGGGAATCCTACAATGAGCAGTTCTTC.